Listed below are T cell receptor beta chains from one sample, sequenced in a study of PD-L1 blockade in urothelial cancer. The assay was immunoSEQ multiplex PCR, and TCRdb's table has in-frame clones only and misses some. The sample has 40,000 to 60,000 clones; roughly 80% are singletons. The sequencing used PBMCs, collected around atezolizumab (anti-PD-L1) treatment. These receptors originate from a man aged 65 to 85 with urothelial cancer. Each CDR3 is given with its conserved first and last residue. D genes are given only for firm matches. The size of a clone is reported for some rows only, either as once, few or many, or as a class for expanded clones.

>-|-|TRBJ2-2|TRBV2
TGTGCCAGCTTCGCTTCTAGGAACACCGGGGAGCTGTTTTTT
CASFASRNTGELFF
>-|TRBD2|TRBJ2-1|TRBV5-1
TGCGCCAGCAGCTTGAGTGAGACTAGCGGTGGGGATTCCTACAATGAGCAGTTCTTC
CASSLSETSGGDSYNEQFF
>-|-|TRBJ2-6|TRBV5-6
TGTGCCAGCAGCCTCCTTCGTGGGGCCAACGTCCTGACTTTC
CASSLLRGANVLTF
>-|-|TRBJ2-3|TRBV29-1
TGCAGCGTTGTCGCAGGGCGGTCTGGCACAGATACGCAGTATTTT
CSVVAGRSGTDTQYF
>-|-|TRBJ2-1|TRBV2
TGTGCCAGCGGGGAACTAGGAGGCAGATACAATGAGCAGTTCTTC
CASGELGGRYNEQFF
>-|-|TRBJ1-5|TRBV6-5
TGTGCCAGCAACCGGGCCGGGAGGCCCCAGCATTTT
CASNRAGRPQHF
>-|-|TRBJ2-3|TRBV18
TGTGCCAGCTCACCAACTGCGGGCGAGGGCACAGATACGCAGTATTTT
CASSPTAGEGTDTQYF
>-|-|TRBJ2-7|TRBV5-8
TGTGCCAGCTCACAGGAACGGTCCTACGAGCAGTACTTC
CASSQERSYEQYF
>once|-|TRBJ2-1|TRBV5-4
TGTGCCAGCCGTTTTGCGGGCTACAATGAGCAGTTCTTC
CASRFAGYNEQFF
>-|TRBD2|TRBJ2-3|TRBV2
TGTGCCAGCAGTCCGGGACTAGCGGGAACAGATACGCAGTATTTT
CASSPGLAGTDTQYF
>-|-|TRBJ1-4|TRBV21-1
TGTGCCAGCAGCAAAGGGGGACAGGGTTATTGTGAAAAACTGTTTTTT
CASSKGGQGYCEKLFF
>-|TRBD2|TRBJ2-5|TRBV6-5
TGTGCCAGCAGCCCGGGACTAGCGGGAGGGAAGACCCAGTACTTC
CASSPGLAGGKTQYF
>-|TRBD2|TRBJ2-3|TRBV2
TGTGCCAGCACCCCTGGCCTAGCGGACACAGATACGCAGTATTTT
CASTPGLADTDTQYF
>-|TRBD1|TRBJ2-2|TRBV13
TGTGCCAGCAGCTTAGATTCATCAGGGGGCCAGCTGTTTTTT
CASSLDSSGGQLFF